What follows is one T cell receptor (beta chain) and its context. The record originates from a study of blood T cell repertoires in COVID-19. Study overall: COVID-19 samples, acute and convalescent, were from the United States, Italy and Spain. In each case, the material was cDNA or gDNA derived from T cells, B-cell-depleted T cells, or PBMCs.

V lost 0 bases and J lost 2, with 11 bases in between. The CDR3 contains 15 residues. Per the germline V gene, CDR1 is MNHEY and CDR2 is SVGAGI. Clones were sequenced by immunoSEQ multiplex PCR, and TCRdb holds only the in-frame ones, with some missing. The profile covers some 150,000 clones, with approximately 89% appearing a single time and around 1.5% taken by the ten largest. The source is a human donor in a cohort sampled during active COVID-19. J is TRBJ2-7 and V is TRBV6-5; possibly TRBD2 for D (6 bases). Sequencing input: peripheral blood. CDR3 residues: CASSYSSRGAYEQYF. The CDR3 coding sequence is TGTGCCAGCAGTTACTCGTCGCGGGGAGCCTACGAGCAGTACTTC.